The clone carrying this T cell receptor beta chain was seen only a few times. The sample is drawn from a study of blood T cell repertoires in COVID-19. The repertoire was sequenced with immunoSEQ multiplex PCR; TCRdb's copy has only in-frame clones and lacks some. Here the sample spans fewer than 250,000 clones, about 88% being singletons. The CDR3 is made up of 15 amino acids. The V end lost 0 bases, the J end lost 2 bases, and 11 bases lay between the germline ends. From germline, CDR1 is MRHNA and CDR2 SNTAGT. The sequence was obtained from a woman in her 30s who had recovered from COVID-19. The chain carries TRBV6-4 and TRBJ2-7; a possible D gene is TRBD1 (6 bases). Sequencing used PBMCs or T cells enriched from blood (not recorded which). CDR3 nucleotides: TGTGCCAGCAGTGACTCCAGCAGGGGAACCTACGAGCAGTACGTC. It encodes CASSDSSRGTYEQYV.